In this sample, the clone carrying this T cell receptor beta chain turned up many times. As yet, its antigen is unknown. Quantitative 5'-RACE was performed with molecular barcodes, and it yielded the TCR beta libraries. TCRdb reprocessed the 5' RACE reads with MiXCR, giving one entry per CDR3 protein. The repertoire includes approximately 100,000 distinct CDR3 sequences, about 8.3% of them detected once, and about 9.6% sits in the top ten. The data were taken from a study of CD8 T cells in ankylosing spondylitis. Overall study findings and caveats: Matched ankylosing spondylitis synovial fluid reportedly showed significant enrichment of disease-linked clones. A CD8+ phenotype characterized the disease-linked clones, which were relatively rare in peripheral blood.

Germline V gene data show CDR1 as SNHLY and CDR2 as FYNNEI. Trimming pared 5 bases from V and 3 bases from J, leaving 13 bases between. The CDR3 is 14 residues long. The chain employs TRBV2 and TRBJ1-1; D may be TRBD1 (5 bases). Sequencing was done on a sample of blood, either unsorted or a sorted T cell fraction (not recorded which). The TCR comes from a male donor with ankylosing spondylitis or in good health (not recorded which). DNA of the CDR3: TGTGCCAGCAGTCTGGAGGGGTCCTACACTGAAGCTTTCTTT. Residues: CASSLEGSYTEAFF.